This record looks at one T cell receptor (beta chain) sequence and its context. MiXCR was run by TCRdb on the 5' RACE reads, yielding one entry per CDR3 protein. The sample shows roughly 570,000 distinct CDR3 sequences, 9.6% of them seen only once. Germline values: CDR1 MNHEY, CDR2 SMNVEV (reference sequence). V lost 7 bases and J lost 0, with 10 bases in between. There are 14 residues in the CDR3. The sample comes from a study of identical twins. This sample was also put to use in a study of yellow fever vaccine responses in identical twins.

Sequencing used PBMCs. The chain joins TRBV27 to TRBJ2-1, with D uncertain. This TCR derives from a woman aged 18-29 years in good health. CDR3 coding DNA: TGTGCCAGCAAAACAGACAACTCCTACAATGAGCAGTTCTTC. This encodes CASKTDNSYNEQFF.